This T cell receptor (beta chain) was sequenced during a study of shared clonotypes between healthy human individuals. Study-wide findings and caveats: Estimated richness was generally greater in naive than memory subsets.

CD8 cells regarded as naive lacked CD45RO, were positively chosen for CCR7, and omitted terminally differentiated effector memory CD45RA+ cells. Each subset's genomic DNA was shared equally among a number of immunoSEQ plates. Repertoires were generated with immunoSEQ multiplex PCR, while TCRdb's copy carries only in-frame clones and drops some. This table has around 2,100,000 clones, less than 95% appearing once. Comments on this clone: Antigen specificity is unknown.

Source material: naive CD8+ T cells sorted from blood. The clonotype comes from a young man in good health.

CDR3 amino acids: CASGDRGPYEQYF. DNA of the CDR3: TGCGCCAGCGGGGACAGGGGGCCTTACGAGCAGTACTTC. This chain links TRBV10-2 with TRBJ2-7; 12 nucleotides match TRBD1. This CDR3 spans 13 amino acids. Germline CDR1 and CDR2: WSHSY and SAAADI. V trimming: 8 bases; J trimming: 4 bases; junction bases outside the gene matches: 3.